The T cell receptor beta chain under discussion was sequenced for a study of regulatory T cells in long-lasting Graves disease (dated by TCRdb to about 2021). The study in broad terms: Patients with newly diagnosed Graves' disease had been on antithyroid drugs for under 3 months. This study used TCR sequencing and RNA sequencing of peripheral blood to compare persistent Graves' disease patients against newly diagnosed Graves' disease patients. The study was registered as a clinical trial and conducted in China. A total of about 35 samples underwent TCR sequencing: about 13 from persistent and around 20 from newly diagnosed Graves' disease patients. Paper-wide results and their limitations: Compared with newly diagnosed patients, patients with persistent Graves' disease had lower TCR Shannon entropy and fewer highly expanded clones, which suggests clonal expansion. The authors noted that the small sample size was a limitation that may lower accuracy. Sequencing and analysis were restricted to the TCR beta chain. Persistent patients shared more public clonotypes among themselves (roughly 2,700) than newly diagnosed patients did (roughly 910). Persistent disease showed preferential use of TRBV28, TRBJ1-2 and TRBJ2-5, whereas newly diagnosed disease favored TRBV20-1 and TRBJ2-1. The study examined only peripheral blood because the primary lesion, thyroid tissue, could not be accessed.

This clonotype occurred many times. The antigen this receptor binds is unknown. No base quality values were provided; no much bigger clone lies one nucleotide off. CDR3 length: 14 amino acids, cysteine to phenylalanine. Only the CDR3 region is kept as DNA, spanning 42 bases read in frame from base 1. According to the germline V gene, CDR1 reads MNHNS and CDR2 reads SASEGT. The V and J ends are trimmed by 4 bases and 4 bases, leaving 13 bases between them. The library was produced with multiplex PCR. Sequencing took place on an Illumina HiSeq 4000. To build TCR beta libraries, CDR3 regions were amplified by Arm-PCR using iRepertoire HTBI primers. Before sequencing, the PCR products underwent gel purification. The study's own analysis went as follows. Across samples, around 58 TRBV and 13 to 15 TRBJ segments were identified and used for gene usage analysis of CDR3 amino acid clonotypes. COPE and FqMerger were used to merge the filtered high-quality paired reads into contigs. Contigs were aligned with BLAST to IMGT TRBV, TRBD and TRBJ reference genes, and CDR3 was defined per IMGT. Highly expanded clones were defined as clonotypes with a frequency above 0.1%. Shannon entropy was used to measure repertoire diversity, and the Gini coefficient was used to measure V-J evenness. A clonotype was considered public if more than one individual shared it. The public reads were run again by TCRdb, first through fastp at Q25 and then through MiXCR, and only productive beta chains were kept. Each CDR3 protein gets just one entry, which takes the most common genes and DNA from the rows behind it. TCRdb's processing, not the authors' own work, is the source of the V and J calls. Present in this sample are roughly 440,000 distinct CDR3 sequences, about 16% of which were seen just once. Approximately 22% of the sample is held by the ten biggest clonotypes.

This specimen's time point label, per the study, means: newly diagnosed GD, antithyroid drugs for less than 3 months. RNA was extracted from PBMCs in TRIzol for both TCR sequencing and RNA sequencing. Graves' disease was diagnosed according to American Thyroid Association guidelines. The patients came from an endocrinology department in Xi'an, China. From each patient, around 9.3 milliliters of peripheral blood was collected into an EDTA anticoagulant tube. Ficoll Paque Plus density gradient separation was used to isolate PBMCs, and no additional T cell sorting was done. An Agilent 2100 Bioanalyzer and agarose gel were used to assess RNA quality, and a NanoDrop 2000 was used to measure RNA concentration. The sample was also linked to a second study, of T cells in Graves' hyperthyroidism and ophthalmopathy. The second study's authors report: Stable Graves' hyperthyroidism was defined as no progression to ophthalmopathy during 18 months of follow-up. Hyperthyroidism patients were newly diagnosed, had a disease duration of under 2 months, and were aged 18 to 65 years. Any patient with an uncontrolled infection, another autoimmune disease, pregnancy or lactation was excluded. Diagnoses relied on clinical symptoms, serum thyroxine and TRAb, thyroid ultrasound and orbital computed tomography. The first round of RT-PCR for the TCR CDR3 was performed with the HTBI primer set and the Qiagen OneStep RT-PCR kit. Most expanded thyroid clonotypes (frequency above 0.001) were also detected in blood, suggesting blood repertoires may reflect thyroid immune responses. Ophthalmopathy was separated from stable hyperthyroidism by a 13 V-J signature model, with 85% to 90% sensitivity and 81% to 82% specificity obtained in cross-validation and 80%/75% obtained in testing. During validation, the model predicted progression to ophthalmopathy a median of about 6.3 months ahead of onset, with almost 71% sensitivity and 72% to 80% specificity. To identify distinguishing TCR V-J signatures, a discovery cohort of about 100 patients was used, comprising 40 to 45 with Graves' ophthalmopathy and approximately 58 with stable Graves' hyperthyroidism. Whether ophthalmopathy could be predicted prospectively was tested in an independent validation cohort made up of roughly 19 hyperthyroidism patients plus 17 patients who later progressed to ophthalmopathy. The approximately 100 discovery patients were randomly split 7:3 into training and test sets. In addition, the study compared T-cell repertoires in thyroid tissue and in blood from roughly six Graves' hyperthyroidism patients. After blood sampling, hyperthyroidism patients were treated with methimazole at a starting dose of 30 mg daily, and ophthalmopathy patients were treated with high-dose intravenous methylprednisolone. The libraries were constructed in a second round of multiplex PCR and then size-selected and purified. Paired-end sequencing of the libraries was performed with 100 bp reads on an Illumina HiSeq2000. SOAPnuke was used to process the raw data, with reads discarded if the reads contained adapters or uncalled bases, had a mean Phred below 15, or lacked an exact constant-primer or identifier match. High-quality paired reads were merged with COPE v1.2.5, and unique nucleotide sequences were defined as clonotypes. MiTCR v1.1 was used to align clonotypes to the IMGT TRBV, TRBD and TRBJ reference segments. Analysis was restricted to V-J combinations with a frequency above 0.0001, which covered about 99% of repertoires. The TCS score was defined as the ratio of F50 (clonal expansion) to E x V (chaos), calculated using BLOSUM62-based TCRdist between CDR3 peptides within each V-J. Welch's t-statistics and random forest reduced 514 V-J features to roughly 13, which were used in a naive Bayes classifier (R e1071). Sample size was not statistically predetermined, and investigators were not blinded to group allocation. According to the paper, TCR Vbeta CDR3 sequencing was carried out on some 130 peripheral blood samples, which came from 40 to 45 ophthalmopathy, 80 or so hyperthyroidism and approximately 17 progressor patients.

The origin of this receptor is a woman aged 18-35 years with Graves disease. Donor details come from another sample of the same person, matched by shared clones. This chain joins TRBV6-1 to TRBJ1-1; the D segment cannot be called with confidence. The sample consisted of peripheral blood mononuclear cells (PBMCs), taken at new diagnosis, from a patient treated with antithyroid drugs. The CDR3 in this case is CASSAHLRFTEAFF. The sequence in DNA is TGTGCCAGCAGTGCACATCTCCGGTTCACTGAAGCTTTCTTT.